This TCR beta chain stems from a study of blood T cell repertoires in COVID-19. Patients at the Seattle site were enrolled during active infection and followed longitudinally. Germline CDR1 MNHEY, CDR2 SMNVEV (reference sequence). The CDR3 contains 17 residues. V lost 0 bases, J lost 4 bases, and 11 bases stayed unmatched. In the original workflow: Estimation of nucleated cell counts relied on the amplification of reference gene primers. This table comes from immunoSEQ multiplex PCR, and its TCRdb copy is limited to in-frame clones, with some not included. V and J calls and clone size are given by that table; D and trimming were obtained from the DNA. The table includes about 180,000 clones, 85% to 90% detected once.

The origin of this receptor is a woman in her seventies with COVID-19, enrolled during active disease. The sample comprised peripheral blood. The rearrangement uses TRBV27 and TRBJ1-2, with TRBD1 identical over 7 bases. CDR3 in DNA: TGTGCCAGCAGTTTATCCGCCTATGAACAGGGGTTCTATGGCTACACCTTC. Translated, it gives CASSLSAYEQGFYGYTF.